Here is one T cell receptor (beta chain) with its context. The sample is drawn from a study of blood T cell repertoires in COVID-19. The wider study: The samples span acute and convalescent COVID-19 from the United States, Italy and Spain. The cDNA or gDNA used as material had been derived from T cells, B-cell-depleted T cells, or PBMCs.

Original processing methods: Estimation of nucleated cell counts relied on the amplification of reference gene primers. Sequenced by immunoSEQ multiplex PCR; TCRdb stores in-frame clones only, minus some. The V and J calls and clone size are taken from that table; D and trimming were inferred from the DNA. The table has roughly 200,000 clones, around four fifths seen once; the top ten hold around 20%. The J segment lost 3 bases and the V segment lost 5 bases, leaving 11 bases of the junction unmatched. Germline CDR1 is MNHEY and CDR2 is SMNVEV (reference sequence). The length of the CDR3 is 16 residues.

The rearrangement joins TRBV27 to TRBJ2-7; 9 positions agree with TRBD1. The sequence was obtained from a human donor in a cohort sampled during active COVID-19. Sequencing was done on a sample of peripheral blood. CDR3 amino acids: CASSPAADRGRYEQYF. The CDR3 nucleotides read TGTGCCAGCAGTCCCGCCGCGGACAGGGGTCGCTACGAGCAGTACTTC.